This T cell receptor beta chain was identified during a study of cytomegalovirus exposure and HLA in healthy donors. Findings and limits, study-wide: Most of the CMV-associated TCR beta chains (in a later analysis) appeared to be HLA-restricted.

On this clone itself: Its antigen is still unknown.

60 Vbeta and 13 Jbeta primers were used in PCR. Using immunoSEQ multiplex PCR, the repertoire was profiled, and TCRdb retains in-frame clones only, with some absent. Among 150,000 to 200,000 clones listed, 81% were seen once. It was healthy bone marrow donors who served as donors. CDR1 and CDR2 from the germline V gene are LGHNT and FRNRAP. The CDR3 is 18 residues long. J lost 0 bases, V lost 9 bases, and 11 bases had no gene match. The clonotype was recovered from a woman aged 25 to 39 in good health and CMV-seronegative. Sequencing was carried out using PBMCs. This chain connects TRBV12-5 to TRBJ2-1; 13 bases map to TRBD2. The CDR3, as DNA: TGTGCTAGCGCCGCGGGACTAGCGGGACCGATCTCCTACAATGAGCAGTTCTTC. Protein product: CASAAGLAGPISYNEQFF.